These 12 T cell receptor beta chains originate from one sample sequenced in a study of T cell changes during pregnancy in multiple sclerosis (dated by TCRdb to between 2019 and 2020). Library prep was done by the immunoSEQ multiplex PCR assay. Held by TCRdb, this immuneACCESS table contains in-frame sequences only and omits some clones. Under half of the omission traces to an unresolved V gene where checked; the cause of the rest is unknown. This sample comprises 68,000 or so clones, 75% to 95% of them detected only once. The ten largest clones represent roughly 0.85% of the sample. The starting material was peripheral blood, obtained in the second trimester of pregnancy. The receptor source for this set is a female donor with multiple sclerosis, enrolled in a pregnancy study.

The CDR3 region has the DNA TGTGCCAGCTCACCGATAAAGTCCGGGACACACTACGAGCAGTACTTC. It translates to CASSPIKSGTHYEQYF. The chain carries TRBV18 and TRBJ2-7; possibly TRBD1 for D (6 bases). Germline CDR1 KGHSH, CDR2 LQKENI. The CDR3 is made up of 16 amino acids. The germline V and J ends were trimmed by 3 bases and 3 bases, with 18 bases remaining between them.

The chain joins TRBV7-2 to TRBJ1-1, with TRBD1 matching over 11 bases. CDR3 length: 17 amino acids. Germline V lookup: CDR1 SGHTA, CDR2 FQGNSA. Trimming at V came to 5 bases and at J to 5 bases, leaving 13 bases not matched to a gene. CDR3 loop: CASSVRTGGKKMTEAFF. In DNA, the CDR3 is TGTGCCAGCAGCGTGAGGACAGGGGGCAAAAAAATGACTGAAGCTTTCTTT. The variable domain in full, completed from reference TRBV7-2 and TRBJ1-1, reads GAGVSQSPSNKVTEKGKDVELRCDPISGHTALYWYRQSLGQGLEFLIYFQGNSAPDKSGLPSDRFSAERTGGSVSTLTIQRTQQEDSAVYLCASSVRTGGKKMTEAFFGQGTRLTVV.

The chain links TRBV12-2 to TRBJ1-1; TRBD1 is the table's D call and was not checked against the DNA. TRBV12-2 represents a pseudogene. This CDR3 contains 15 residues. CDR3 protein: CASRLRQGRNTEAFF. The CDR3 nucleotides read TGTGCAAGTCGCTTACGGCAGGGGCGCAACACTGAAGCTTTCTTT.

This clone was detected only once. The V gene is TRBV7-9, the J gene TRBJ1-2; D is ambiguous. V was shortened by 2 bases and J by 2 bases, with 12 bases between the two germline ends. The CDR3 consists of 15 residues. Germline CDR1 SEHNR, CDR2 FQNEAQ (reference sequence). CDR3 sequence: CASSLSEGVNYGYTF. The CDR3 nucleotides are TGTGCCAGCAGCTTATCAGAGGGAGTAAACTATGGCTACACCTTC.

V usage is TRBV7-9 and J usage is TRBJ1-6; a possible D gene is TRBD1 (6 bases). CDR3 length: 16 amino acids. With 5 bases removed from V and 6 bases from J, the gap between germline ends came to 17 bases. Germline V lookup: CDR1 SEHNR, CDR2 FQNEAQ (reference sequence). The CDR3 DNA is TGTGCCAGCAGCCACCCGATAACAGGGACTAATTCACCCCTCCACTTT. Translated, it gives CASSHPITGTNSPLHF.

V usage is TRBV9 and J usage is TRBJ1-3, with D unresolved. The ends were cut back, 0 bases at V and 0 bases at J, with 7 bases in the middle. The germline gives CDR1 SGDLS, CDR2 YYNGEE. This CDR3 has 15 amino acids. CDR3 bases: TGTGCCAGCAGCGTAGGGGCCAGCTCTGGAAACACCATATATTTT. This encodes CASSVGASSGNTIYF.

The chain has TRBV4-1 and TRBJ2-2, with 9 bases fitting TRBD1. The CDR3 sequence is 17 residues long. Germline V gives CDR1 MGHRA, CDR2 YSYEKL. J lost 5 bases, V lost 4 bases, and 11 bases had no gene match. This CDR3 is CASSPFGGQGGTGELFF. In DNA, the CDR3 is TGCGCCAGCAGCCCCTTTGGGGGACAGGGCGGGACCGGGGAGCTGTTTTTT.

V usage is TRBV6-5 and J usage is TRBJ1-1, with 7 bases lining up with TRBD1. This CDR3 has 16 amino acids. Unmatched junction bases numbered 11, after V lost 2 bases and J lost 5 bases. Germline CDR1 MNHEY, CDR2 SVGAGI. The CDR3 nucleotides are TGTGCCAGCAGTTACGTACCGGGACAGATCGGGACTGAAGCTTTCTTT. Translated, it gives CASSYVPGQIGTEAFF.

The rearrangement uses TRBV13 and TRBJ2-5, with a possible D match to TRBD1 (6 bases). Trimming pared 0 bases from V and 2 bases from J, leaving 10 bases between. Germline V lookup: CDR1 PRHDT, CDR2 FYEKMQ (reference sequence). The CDR3 has 15 residues. The CDR3: CASSLGGGAQETQYF. The CDR3, as DNA: TGTGCCAGCAGCTTAGGAGGGGGAGCTCAAGAGACCCAGTACTTC.

The chain carries TRBV25-1 and TRBJ1-2; 9 bases match TRBD1. Germline CDR1 reads MGHDK; CDR2 reads SYGVNS. After removal of 7 bases from V and 5 bases from J, the junction contained 2 bases not matched to a gene. CDR3 size: 12 residues. CDR3 in DNA: TGTGCCAGCACGGGGACAGGGTATGGCTACACCTTC. Amino acids: CASTGTGYGYTF.

V is TRBV6-5 and J is TRBJ2-5, with TRBD1 matching 9 bases. Near its end, the DNA agrees better with TRBJ2-7, so the J call may be wrong. The CDR3 is made up of 15 amino acids. Per germline, CDR1 MNHEY and CDR2 SVGAGI. CDR3 region: CASSYGGQGPYEQYF. CDR3 coding DNA: TGTGCCAGCAGTTATGGGGGACAGGGTCCCTACGAGCAGTACTTC.

For the CDR3, the DNA is TGTGCCAGCAGCTTTACGGGACAGGGTTCAAGCTCCTACAATGAGCAGTTCTTC. Its translation is CASSFTGQGSSSYNEQFF. V gene TRBV7-3 combines with J gene TRBJ2-1; 9 bases are shared with TRBD1. J was trimmed by 0 bases and V by 3 bases; bases with no gene match: 9. The CDR3 is 18 amino acids. Germline CDR1 and CDR2: SGHTA and FQGTGA.